These 28 T cell receptor beta chains came from one sample sequenced in a study of blood T cell repertoires in COVID-19. Sequenced by immunoSEQ multiplex PCR; TCRdb stores in-frame clones only, minus some. Of 200,000 to 300,000 clones in the sample, approximately 89% were seen once. The material sequenced was PBMCs or T cells enriched from blood (not recorded which). All receptors derive from a woman in her thirties or forties with acute COVID-19.

The chain combines TRBV24-1 with TRBJ2-1, with TRBD2 identical over 7 bases. V lost 7 bases to trimming and J lost 3 bases; unmatched junction nucleotides: 5. From germline, CDR1 is KGHDR and CDR2 SFDVKD. The CDR3 runs 14 residues. The DNA of the CDR3 is TGTGCCACCAGGGCGGGAGAGGTCTACAATGAGCAGTTCTTC. This sequence encodes CATRAGEVYNEQFF.

The chain's CDR3 is CASSETGLYEQYF. In DNA, the CDR3 is TGTGCCAGCAGCGAGACAGGCCTGTACGAGCAGTACTTC. The V and J genes are TRBV9 and TRBJ2-7; tentative D call: TRBD1 (6 bases). Trimming pared 3 bases from V and 4 bases from J, leaving 11 bases between. The CDR3 totals 13 residues. CDR1 is SGDLS and CDR2 is YYNGEE in the germline V gene.

Notes on this clone: This sample also contains other DNA sequences that code for the same CDR3. J is TRBJ1-6 and V is TRBV5-4, with TRBD1 identical over 7 bases. V lost 5 bases to trimming and J lost 7 bases; unmatched junction nucleotides: 6. The CDR3 extends over 14 amino acids. The germline CDR1 and CDR2 sequences are SGHNT and YYREEE (reference sequence). The CDR3 protein is CASSLDRVNSPLHF. As DNA, the CDR3 is TGTGCCAGCAGTCTCGACAGGGTGAATTCACCCCTCCACTTT.

V is TRBV18 and J is TRBJ2-1; possibly TRBD2 for D (6 bases). Germline V lookup: CDR1 KGHSH, CDR2 LQKENI. With 1 base removed from V and 8 bases from J, the gap between germline ends came to 18 bases. The CDR3 has 16 residues. CDR3 loop: CASSPLDSGIWDEQFF. CDR3 bases: TGTGCCAGCTCACCACTTGATAGCGGCATATGGGATGAGCAGTTCTTC. Drawing the rest from reference TRBV18 and TRBJ2-1, the complete variable domain is NAGVMQNPRHLVRRRGQEARLRCSPMKGHSHVYWYRQLPEEGLKFMVYLQKENIIDESGMPKERFSAEFPKEGPSILRIQQVVRGDSAAYFCASSPLDSGIWDEQFFGPGTRLTVL.

The chain joins TRBV27 to TRBJ1-2; D remains unclear. The V gene's germline CDR1 is MNHEY and CDR2 SMNVEV (reference sequence). The CDR3 totals 13 residues. The germline V and J ends were trimmed by 3 bases and 7 bases, with 12 bases remaining between them. The CDR3 sequence is CASSFSGRAGYTF. CDR3 nucleotide sequence: TGTGCCAGCAGTTTTTCCGGGAGAGCTGGCTACACCTTC.

This chain connects TRBV6-2 or TRBV6-3 to TRBJ2-3; D possibly corresponds to TRBD2 (5 bases). V shed 5 bases and J shed 0 bases, with 12 bases lying between them. The CDR3 runs 15 residues. Per germline, CDR1 MNHEY and CDR2 SVGEGT. CDR3 nucleotides: TGTGCCAGCAGTAGGGTGGGAGAAAGCACAGATACGCAGTATTTT. This sequence encodes CASSRVGESTDTQYF.

The chain combines TRBV30 with TRBJ1-5; D is unresolved. Between the trimmed V and J ends, which lost 0 bases and 0 bases, there was a span of 9 bases. CDR3 length equals 15 residues. The germline V gene has CDR1 GTSNPN and CDR2 SVGIG (reference sequence). CDR3 sequence: CAWSVEGYSNQPQHF. The CDR3 nucleotides read TGTGCCTGGAGTGTAGAGGGTTATAGCAATCAGCCCCAGCATTTT.

J is TRBJ2-7 and V is TRBV28, with 11 bases lining up with TRBD2. The length of the CDR3 is 17 residues. Germline V lookup: CDR1 MDHEN, CDR2 SYDVKM. Losses at the gene ends were 3 bases for V and 2 bases for J; bases not matched to a gene: 9. CDR3: CASSFDPGLAEPYEQYF. Written as DNA, the CDR3 is TGTGCCAGCAGTTTCGACCCGGGACTAGCGGAACCCTACGAGCAGTACTTC.

The chain links TRBV3-1 (or the pseudogene TRBV3-2) to TRBJ2-1; D is unclear. There are 12 residues in the CDR3. Germline CDR1 and CDR2: LGHDT and YNNKEL (reference sequence). The ends were cut back, 3 bases at V and 6 bases at J, with 6 bases in the middle. The CDR3 sequence: CASSHLPNEQFF. The DNA for the CDR3 is TGTGCCAGCAGCCACCTTCCCAATGAGCAGTTCTTC.

The rearrangement joins TRBV6-5 to TRBJ1-2, with 12 positions matching TRBD1. Trimming removed 2 bases from V and 7 bases from J; junction bases left unmatched: 8. Per germline, CDR1 MNHEY and CDR2 SVGAGI. CDR3 length: 16 amino acids. The CDR3 loop is CASSYLGQGASSGYTF. The CDR3 DNA follows: TGTGCCAGCAGTTACCTGGGACAGGGGGCTTCTTCTGGCTACACCTTC.

This chain connects TRBV28 to TRBJ2-3; TRBD2 matches 11 bases. The CDR3 contains 19 residues. CDR1 MDHEN and CDR2 SYDVKM come from the germline V gene. The V and J ends lost 1 base and 7 bases, in that order; junction bases with no gene match: 16. The CDR3 nucleotides are TGTGCCAGCAGTTTATACGGGACTAGCGGAGGTAGGACACAGAATACGCAGTATTTT. Translated, it gives CASSLYGTSGGRTQNTQYF.

J is TRBJ1-6 and V is TRBV10-1; D may be TRBD1 (5 bases). Trimming took 8 bases from V and 8 from J, leaving 10 bases between them. Germline V gene sequence: CDR1 WNHNN, CDR2 SYGVQD (reference sequence). This CDR3 is built from 12 residues. The CDR3 loop is CASGEGDSPLHF. CDR3 sequence (DNA): TGCGCCAGCGGGGAAGGGGATTCACCCCTCCACTTT.

The rearrangement links TRBV2 to TRBJ2-3; D is possibly TRBD1 (6 bases). This CDR3 contains 16 residues. Trimming took 6 bases from V and 3 from J, leaving 19 bases between them. Germline V lookup: CDR1 SNHLY, CDR2 FYNNEI. The CDR3 coding sequence is TGTGCCAGCAGCGTATCCATGGACAGCTCAACAGATACGCAGTATTTT. It codes for CASSVSMDSSTDTQYF.

V gene TRBV5-4 combines with J gene TRBJ2-3; D perhaps matches TRBD2 (5 bases). The CDR3 has 13 residues. Trimming took off 0 bases at V and 10 bases at J, with 12 bases between the two ends. Germline V gene data show CDR1 as SGHNT and CDR2 as YYREEE (reference sequence). The CDR3 DNA reads TGTGCCAGCAGCTTGGGGACTCAGGACGCGCAGTATTTT. This codes for CASSLGTQDAQYF.

This clone has only a few counts. The chain has TRBV5-1 and TRBJ2-2; 7 bases are shared with TRBD1. The CDR3 length is 16 residues. Germline CDR1 reads SGHRS; CDR2 reads YFSETQ. Trimming at V came to 1 base and at J to 2 bases, leaving 5 bases not matched to a gene. CDR3 sequence: CASSLLTGSNTGELFF. In DNA, the CDR3 is TGCGCCAGCAGCTTGCTGACAGGGTCAAACACCGGGGAGCTGTTTTTT.

The CDR3 region has the DNA TGTGCCAGCAGTGAAACAGGGGGCGAATTCGAAAAACTGTTTTTT. Its translation is CASSETGGEFEKLFF. V is TRBV2 and J is TRBJ1-4; TRBD1 aligns across 9 bases. CDR1 is SNHLY and CDR2 is FYNNEI in the germline V gene. Trimming at V came to 2 bases and at J to 8 bases, leaving 6 bases not matched to a gene. The length of the CDR3 is 15 residues.

This clone was recorded only once. The same CDR3 can be traced to other DNA sequences in this sample. J is TRBJ1-1 and V is TRBV4-1, with 9 bases aligning to TRBD1. The V segment lost 6 bases and the J segment 5 bases; nucleotides outside the gene matches: 10. The germline V gene encodes CDR1 MGHRA and CDR2 YSYEKL. This CDR3 comprises 15 residues. CDR3 DNA sequence: TGCGCCAGCAGTCTGCTAGGACAGGGGATTACTGAAGCTTTCTTT. The encoded protein is CASSLLGQGITEAFF.

This chain connects TRBV6-5 to TRBJ2-1; TRBD2 aligns across 8 bases. Per germline, CDR1 MNHEY and CDR2 SVGAGI. The CDR3 length is 16 residues. V shed 3 bases, J shed 5 bases, and the junction held 9 bases outside the gene matches. The CDR3 DNA reads TGTGCCAGCAGTTATCTTGGCGGGAGGCTACACAATGAGCAGTTCTTC. Amino acid sequence: CASSYLGGRLHNEQFF.

The V gene is TRBV13, the J gene TRBJ2-1, with 7 positions matching TRBD2. V trimming: 5 bases; J trimming: 5 bases; junction bases outside the gene matches: 9. This CDR3 has 15 residues. CDR1 is PRHDT and CDR2 is FYEKMQ in the germline V gene (reference sequence). The CDR3 is CASSPRGGSDNEQFF. As DNA, the CDR3 is TGTGCCAGCAGCCCGCGGGGCGGGAGCGACAATGAGCAGTTCTTC.

This clone was detected once. This chain joins TRBV7-9 and TRBJ2-7; 7 bases line up with TRBD2. Germline V lookup: CDR1 SEHNR, CDR2 FQNEAQ (reference sequence). The CDR3 runs 17 residues. Trimming at V came to 2 bases and at J to 3 bases, leaving 13 bases not matched to a gene. CDR3 sequence: CASSLTKGRDYNYEQYV. In nucleotides, the CDR3 is TGTGCCAGCAGCTTAACCAAGGGGCGGGACTACAACTACGAGCAGTACGTC.

This rearrangement joins TRBV5-8 to TRBJ1-5; TRBD1 agrees at 11 bases. The length of the CDR3 is 15 residues. CDR1 is SGHTS and CDR2 is YDEGEE in the germline V gene. Losses at the gene ends were 4 bases for V and 6 bases for J; bases not matched to a gene: 6. In DNA, the CDR3 is TGTGCCAGCAGCCCGGGACAGGGGGTTGGTCAGCCCCAGCATTTT. This sequence encodes CASSPGQGVGQPQHF.

This clone occurred once. The CDR3, as DNA: TGTGCCAGCAGCCGCTGGACAGGCACCTCTGGAAACACCATATATTTT. The encoded protein is CASSRWTGTSGNTIYF. The chain couples TRBV7-2 to TRBJ1-3, with TRBD1 identical over 7 bases. V was clipped by 5 bases and J by 0 bases; unmatched bases: 7. Germline V gene lookup returns CDR1 SGHTA and CDR2 FQGNSA. The CDR3 covers 16 residues.

V gene TRBV25-1 combines with J gene TRBJ1-5; a weak D match, TRBD1 (6 bases). The CDR3 sequence is 13 residues long. From germline, CDR1 is MGHDK and CDR2 SYGVNS. The germline V and J ends were trimmed by 3 bases and 5 bases, with 8 bases remaining between them. CDR3 region: CASSDRGYQPQHF. CDR3 DNA: TGTGCCAGCAGTGACAGGGGTTATCAGCCCCAGCATTTT.

The chain combines TRBV29-1 with TRBJ2-7; D is undetermined. The CDR3 consists of 15 residues. CDR1 and CDR2 (germline): SQVTM, ANQGSEA. V gave up 0 bases and J gave up 0 bases, with 12 bases separating them. CDR3 residues: CSVEDGPGGSYEQYF. The CDR3 nucleotides read TGCAGCGTTGAAGACGGCCCCGGCGGCTCCTACGAGCAGTACTTC.

The chain couples TRBV5-5 to TRBJ2-3; TRBD2 matches at 7 bases. The germline V gene has CDR1 SGHKS and CDR2 YYEKEE (reference sequence). V shed 2 bases, J shed 1 base, and the junction held 10 bases outside the gene matches. The CDR3 is 17 amino acids. CDR3 sequence: CASSFAGLVGGTDTQYF. CDR3 nucleotide sequence: TGTGCCAGCAGCTTTGCCGGACTAGTGGGGGGCACAGATACGCAGTATTTT.

V is TRBV27 and J is TRBJ2-2; TRBD2 is a possible D gene (5 bases). Trimming stripped 4 bases from V and 7 bases from J, with 16 bases between. Germline CDR1 MNHEY, CDR2 SMNVEV (reference sequence). The CDR3 is made up of 15 amino acids. CDR3 loop: CASSSFGYSGGELFF. The CDR3, as DNA: TGTGCCAGCAGTTCTTTTGGGTACAGCGGCGGGGAGCTGTTTTTT.

This chain uses TRBV10-3 with TRBJ2-6; 10 nucleotides match TRBD1. The CDR3 is made up of 19 amino acids. Germline V gene data show CDR1 as ENHRY and CDR2 as SYGVKD. Losses at the gene ends were 5 bases for V and 3 bases for J; bases not matched to a gene: 13. CDR3 sequence reads: CAISPNPGQGTDGANVLTF. The CDR3, as DNA: TGTGCCATCAGTCCCAACCCGGGACAGGGGACCGATGGGGCCAACGTCCTGACTTTC.

The chain combines TRBV28 with TRBJ1-1; no clear D gene. V gave up 3 bases and J gave up 4 bases, with 12 bases separating them. The CDR3 consists of 14 residues. Germline assignment: CDR1 MDHEN and CDR2 SYDVKM. The CDR3 nucleotides read TGTGCCAGCAGTTTGAGGGCGGGTGGCACTGAAGCTTTCTTT. Translated: CASSLRAGGTEAFF.